A single sample is the source of the 25 T cell receptor beta chains below, sequenced in a study of T cells in Graves' hyperthyroidism and ophthalmopathy. The investigators amplified TCR beta CDR3 regions from RNA transcripts. The study used the HTBI primer set for a first-round RT-PCR of the TCR CDR3. TCRdb reanalysed the multiplex PCR reads using MiXCR and keeps one entry per CDR3 protein. Altogether 620,000 or so distinct CDR3 sequences are present, roughly 15% being singletons, with the ten largest covering roughly an eighth. Sequencing was performed on blood. The receptors were gathered from a woman in her 50s with Graves' ophthalmopathy.

This clonotype was seen ten or more times. The chain is built from TRBV20-1 and TRBJ2-7; D gene uncertain. V lost 6 bases and J 0 bases, leaving 15 bases between the germline ends. The V gene's germline CDR1 is DFQATT and CDR2 SNEGSKA (reference sequence). This CDR3 spans 14 amino acids. Here the CDR3 reads CSATRALSSYEQYF. In DNA form, the CDR3 reads TGCAGTGCAACCCGGGCCTTGAGCTCCTACGAGCAGTACTTC.

This clonotype showed up many times. The CDR3 loop reads CSAPLLAGGPYNEQFF. The CDR3 nucleotides are TGCAGTGCTCCCCTATTAGCGGGAGGACCCTACAATGAGCAGTTCTTC. The V gene is TRBV20-1, the J gene TRBJ2-1; 10 bases are a match to TRBD2. V shed 5 bases, J shed 2 bases, and the junction held 9 bases outside the gene matches. The CDR3 is 16 amino acids. From germline, CDR1 is DFQATT and CDR2 SNEGSKA (reference sequence).

The V call is TRBV28, the J call TRBJ1-1; a possible D gene is TRBD1 (5 bases). CDR1 MDHEN and CDR2 SYDVKM come from the germline V gene. Trimming stripped 2 bases from V and 0 bases from J, with 10 bases between. This CDR3 comprises 15 residues. The CDR3 DNA follows: TGTGCCAGCAGTTTAAATGGGGGGGTGAACACTGAAGCTTTCTTT. This sequence encodes CASSLNGGVNTEAFF.

The J gene is TRBJ2-3, the V gene TRBV7-2; 8 bases map to TRBD2. Trimming took 2 bases from V and 4 from J; bases not matched to a gene: 5. The germline V gene has CDR1 SGHTA and CDR2 FQGNSA. The CDR3 consists of 15 residues. The CDR3, as DNA: TGTGCCAGCAGCTTACAAGCGGGAGTGGCAGATACGCAGTATTTT. It yields the protein CASSLQAGVADTQYF.

This clonotype appeared a single time. This may arise from a read error, as a much more abundant clone is one base away. This chain links TRBV6-1 with TRBJ2-1; D unclear. The CDR3 is 13 residues long. Germline V gives CDR1 MNHNS, CDR2 SASEGT. Trimming took 6 bases from V and 7 from J, leaving 13 bases between them. DNA for the CDR3: TGTGCCAGCAGCACTAACCAACGGAATGAGCAGTTCTTC. This sequence encodes CASSTNQRNEQFF.

This clonotype was detected ten times or more. The V and J genes are TRBV7-9 and TRBJ2-5, with 7 bases aligning to TRBD2. The CDR3 runs 14 residues. Germline CDR1 is SEHNR and CDR2 is FQNEAQ (reference sequence). V shed 7 bases, J shed 5 bases, and the junction held 10 bases outside the gene matches. The CDR3 here is CASTRGGSHETQYF. CDR3 DNA sequence: TGTGCCAGCACCCGCGGGGGTTCACACGAGACCCAGTACTTC.

The genes are TRBV29-1 and TRBJ2-3, with D possibly TRBD2 on 6 matching bases. This CDR3 comprises 13 residues. Germline V CDR1 and CDR2: SQVTM, ANQGSEA. The V and J ends lost 7 bases and 2 bases respectively, with 13 bases between them. CDR3 sequence reads: CSARDSYTDTQYF. For the CDR3, the DNA is TGCAGCGCCCGGGACTCATACACAGATACGCAGTATTTT.

The table lists this clonotype with a count of one. V usage is TRBV24-1 and J usage is TRBJ2-5; 11 nucleotides match TRBD2. V lost 4 bases, J lost 3 bases, and 6 bases stayed unmatched. The germline CDR1 and CDR2 sequences are KGHDR and SFDVKD. This CDR3 region has 16 residues. As DNA, the CDR3 is TGTGCCACCAGTGACCCCCCGGGACTAGCGGAAGAGACCCAGTACTTC. This translates into CATSDPPGLAEETQYF.

The V gene is TRBV25-1, the J gene TRBJ2-1, with D possibly being TRBD1 or TRBD2 (5 bases each). Trimming took 1 base from V and 4 from J, leaving 14 bases between them. Germline V gene data show CDR1 as MGHDK and CDR2 as SYGVNS. CDR3 length equals 16 residues. CDR3 sequence reads: CASSESRTPGYNEQFF. The CDR3 region has the DNA TGTGCCAGCAGTGAATCAAGGACTCCAGGGTACAATGAGCAGTTCTTC.

This clonotype has ten or more counts. The V and J genes are TRBV7-8 and TRBJ2-3; D is unclear. V gave up 5 bases and J gave up 2 bases, with 20 bases separating them. CDR3 length equals 17 residues. Germline assignment: CDR1 SGHVS and CDR2 FQNEAQ. The CDR3 sequence is CASSARRAPRNTDTQYF. The CDR3 DNA sequence: TGTGCCAGCAGCGCGCGCCGGGCGCCAAGAAACACAGATACGCAGTATTTT.

There are a few counts of this clonotype. This may arise from a read error, as a much more abundant clone is one base away. The conserved phenylalanine or tryptophan normally closing the CDR3 is absent here, so this likely arose from a read error. This chain connects TRBV7-9 to TRBJ2-1, with 12 bases identical to TRBD2. This CDR3 comprises 20 residues. CDR1 SEHNR and CDR2 FQNEAQ come from the germline V gene (reference sequence). The junction had 14 bases not matched to a gene; V was cut back by 5 bases and J by 0 bases. This CDR3 reads CASSPRLAGVSLSSYNEQFL. The CDR3 bases are TGTGCCAGCAGCCCTCGACTAGCGGGAGTTTCATTGAGCTCCTACAATGAGCAGTTCCTC.

This clonotype was seen at least ten times. This sequence joins TRBV4-2 and TRBJ2-1, with 9 bases identical to TRBD2. Germline V gives CDR1 LGHNA, CDR2 YNFKEQ. V dropped 0 bases and J dropped 4; count of bases not matched to a gene: 7. The CDR3 spans 17 residues. The CDR3 DNA reads as TGTGCCAGCAGCCAAGAGGTAGCGGGAGCGGGATACAATGAGCAGTTCTTC. Protein sequence: CASSQEVAGAGYNEQFF.

The table lists this clonotype with many counts. Written as DNA, the CDR3 is TGTGCCAGCAGACGCGAACTAGCGGGAGCCTACAATGAGCAGTTCTTC. Translating it yields CASRRELAGAYNEQFF. V and J are TRBV7-2 and TRBJ2-1; 11 bases fit TRBD2. This CDR3 region has 16 residues. Germline assignment: CDR1 SGHTA and CDR2 FQGNSA. Unmatched junction bases numbered 6, after V lost 6 bases and J lost 2 bases.

In its sample, this clonotype was seen a few times. The chain has TRBV27 and TRBJ2-1; tentatively, D is TRBD2 (6 bases). Trimming removed 8 bases at V and 16 bases at J, with 21 bases between. This CDR3 has 12 amino acids. CDR1 is MNHEY, CDR2 SMNVEV, per germline (reference sequence). The CDR3 nucleotides are TGTGCCAGCGGTAGGGCGGGACTGCCTTGTTTCTTC. It translates to CASGRAGLPCFF.

There are many counts of this clonotype. The gene calls are TRBV7-9 and TRBJ2-1; 10 bases are shared with TRBD2. This CDR3 is built from 17 residues. V was clipped by 7 bases and J by 9 bases; unmatched bases: 18. Germline values: CDR1 SEHNR, CDR2 FQNEAQ (reference sequence). CDR3 bases: TGTGCCAGCACCCCCCCAGCGGGAGGGCCCCGTAGGGGTGAGCAGTTCTTC. Translated: CASTPPAGGPRRGEQFF.

V usage is TRBV20-1 and J usage is TRBJ2-7; the D is unclear. CDR1 DFQATT and CDR2 SNEGSKA come from the germline V gene (reference sequence). CDR3 length: 13 amino acids. V shed 3 bases and J shed 1 base, with 10 bases lying between them. CDR3 sequence reads: CSARLGPSYEQYF. DNA for the CDR3: TGCAGTGCTAGGTTGGGTCCTTCCTACGAGCAGTACTTC.

This clonotype was counted many times. This chain connects TRBV7-2 to TRBJ2-7; 11 positions match TRBD2. This CDR3 has 16 residues. The germline gives CDR1 SGHTA, CDR2 FQGNSA. Unmatched junction bases numbered 8, after V lost 2 bases and J lost 5 bases. This CDR3 is CASSLSVLAGVNEQYF. The DNA for the CDR3 is TGTGCCAGCAGCTTATCCGTACTAGCGGGAGTAAACGAGCAGTACTTC.

This clonotype was detected many times. The chain recombines TRBV6-1 with TRBJ1-1; 7 positions match TRBD1. The CDR3 extends over 15 amino acids. Germline values: CDR1 MNHNS, CDR2 SASEGT. J was trimmed by 4 bases and V by 5 bases; bases with no gene match: 10. The CDR3 protein is CASSRTTGEATEAFF. The CDR3 DNA sequence: TGTGCCAGCAGTCGAACAACAGGGGAGGCCACTGAAGCTTTCTTT.

The rearrangement joins TRBV30 to TRBJ2-6; TRBD1 aligns across 7 bases. With V trimmed by 2 bases and J by 0 bases, 7 bases remained unmatched. Per germline, CDR1 GTSNPN and CDR2 SVGIG (reference sequence). CDR3 length equals 17 residues. CDR3 in amino acids: CAWSLRTGVSGANVLTF. The CDR3 bases are TGTGCCTGGAGTCTTCGGACAGGTGTCTCTGGGGCCAACGTCCTGACTTTC.

Details on this clonotype: A much larger clone differs from this one at a single base, so this may be a read error. The CDR3 spells CASSEVRGEKLFF. For the CDR3, the DNA is TGTGCCAGCAGTGAAGTCAGGGGTGAAAAACTGTTTTTT. J is TRBJ1-4 and V is TRBV2; possible D gene TRBD1, 6 bases. V dropped 1 base and J dropped 7 bases, with 7 bases sitting between them. The CDR3 covers 13 residues. The V gene's germline CDR1 is SNHLY and CDR2 FYNNEI. Looking up the rest from reference TRBV2 and TRBJ1-4 gives the full variable domain: EPEVTQTPSHQVTQMGQEVILRCVPISNHLYFYWYRQILGQKVEFLVSFYNNEISEKSEIFDDQFSVERPDGSNFTLKIRSTKLEDSAMYFCASSEVRGEKLFFGSGTQLSVL.

This clonotype was recorded a few times. The rearrangement uses TRBV29-1 and TRBJ2-3, with 14 nucleotides matching TRBD2. The trim removed 5 bases at V and 0 bases at J, leaving 7 bases unmatched. Germline loops: CDR1 SQVTM, CDR2 ANQGSEA. This CDR3 is 17 amino acids long. In nucleotides, the CDR3 is TGCAGCGTTCAGGGACTAGCGGGAGACTTTAGCACAGATACGCAGTATTTT. Amino acids: CSVQGLAGDFSTDTQYF.

This clonotype appeared a few times. The V gene is TRBV28, the J gene TRBJ1-2; D perhaps matches TRBD1 (5 bases). V lost 2 bases and J 8 bases, leaving 12 bases between the germline ends. Looked up from germline, CDR1 is MDHEN and CDR2 is SYDVKM. This CDR3 has 13 amino acids. The CDR3 spells CASSLVGVGGYTF. CDR3 sequence (DNA): TGTGCCAGCAGTTTAGTAGGGGTCGGAGGCTACACCTTC.

This clonotype was recorded at least ten times. The chain couples TRBV7-8 to TRBJ2-7; D is perhaps TRBD1 or TRBD2 (7 bases each). The germline V and J ends were trimmed by 1 base and 9 bases, with 19 bases remaining between them. CDR1 and CDR2 (germline): SGHVS, FQNEAQ. The CDR3 contains 15 residues. CDR3 residues: CASSLGQGGGLGQYF. The DNA for the CDR3 is TGTGCCAGCAGCTTAGGACAGGGAGGGGGCCTCGGGCAGTACTTC.

This clonotype was recorded at least ten times. The J gene is TRBJ2-5, the V gene TRBV28; TRBD1 agrees at 8 bases. V was pared by 6 bases and J by 5 bases, with 5 bases of the junction left unmatched. From germline, CDR1 is MDHEN and CDR2 SYDVKM. The CDR3 consists of 13 residues. CDR3 nucleotides: TGTGCCAGCAGAATCAGGGGGCGGGAGACCCAGTACTTC. This codes for CASRIRGRETQYF.

This rearrangement joins TRBV10-3 to TRBJ2-1; 12 bases fit TRBD2. Germline CDR1 is ENHRY and CDR2 is SYGVKD. This CDR3 has 14 residues. V was pared by 3 bases and J by 6 bases, with 0 bases of the junction left unmatched. The CDR3 nucleotides read TGTGCCATCAGTGAACTAGCGGGAGGCAATGAGCAGTTCTTC. This codes for CAISELAGGNEQFF.